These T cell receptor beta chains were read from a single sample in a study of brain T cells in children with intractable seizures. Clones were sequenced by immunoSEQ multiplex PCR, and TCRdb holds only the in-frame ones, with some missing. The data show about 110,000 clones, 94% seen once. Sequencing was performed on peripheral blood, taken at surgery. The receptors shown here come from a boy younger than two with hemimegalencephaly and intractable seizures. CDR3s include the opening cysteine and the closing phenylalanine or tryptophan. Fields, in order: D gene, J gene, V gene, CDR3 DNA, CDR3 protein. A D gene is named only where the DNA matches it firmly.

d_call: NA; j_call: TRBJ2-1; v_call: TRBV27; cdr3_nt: TGTGCCAGCAGTTTCGCCCCAGGGTACAATGAACAGTTCTTC; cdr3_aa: CASSFAPGYNEQFF
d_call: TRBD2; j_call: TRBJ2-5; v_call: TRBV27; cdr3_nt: TGTGCCAGCAGTTTATCGATGGGTAGCGGGAATCCCAGAGAGACCCAGTACTTC; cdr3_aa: CASSLSMGSGNPRETQYF
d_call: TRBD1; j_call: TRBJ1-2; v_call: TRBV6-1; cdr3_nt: TGTGCCAGCAGTGAAGCGCAGGGGGCCCTCTATGGCTACACCTTC; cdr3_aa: CASSEAQGALYGYTF
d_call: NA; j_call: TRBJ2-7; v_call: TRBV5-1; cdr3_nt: TGCGCCAGCAGCTTGTCCGGGGACTACGAGCAGTACTTC; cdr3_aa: CASSLSGDYEQYF
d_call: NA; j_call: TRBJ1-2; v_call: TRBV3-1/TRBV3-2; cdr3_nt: TGTGCCAGCAGCCAACTCCTCGGGAGGGCTAACTATGGCTACACCTTC; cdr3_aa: CASSQLLGRANYGYTF
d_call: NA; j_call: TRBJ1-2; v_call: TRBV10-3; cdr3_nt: TGTGCCATCGGACCACAGGGAGACTATGGCTACACCTTC; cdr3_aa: CAIGPQGDYGYTF
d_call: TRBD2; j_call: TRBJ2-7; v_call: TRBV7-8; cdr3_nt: TGTGCCAGCAGCCCCTGGACGGCTAGCGGGACCCACGAGCAGTACTTC; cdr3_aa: CASSPWTASGTHEQYF
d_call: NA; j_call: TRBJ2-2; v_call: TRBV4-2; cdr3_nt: TGTGCCAGCAGCCAGGACTTGACTAAGCTGTTTTTT; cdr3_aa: CASSQDLTKLFF
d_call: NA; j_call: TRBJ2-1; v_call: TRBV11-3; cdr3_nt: TGTGCCAGCAGCTTCCCGGGAGTCTCCTACAATGAGCAGTTCTTC; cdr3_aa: CASSFPGVSYNEQFF
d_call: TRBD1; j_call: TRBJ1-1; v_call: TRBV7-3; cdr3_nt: TGTGCCAGCAGCTTACAGGGGGTCATGAACACTGAAGCTTTCTTT; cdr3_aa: CASSLQGVMNTEAFF
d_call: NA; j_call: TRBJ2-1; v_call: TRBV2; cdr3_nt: TGTGCCAGCAGTGAAGGATCCTACAATGAGCAGTTCTTC; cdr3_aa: CASSEGSYNEQFF
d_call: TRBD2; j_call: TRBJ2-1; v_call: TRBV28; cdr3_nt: TGTGCCAGCAGTTTCAGGACTAGCGGTAACAATGAGCAGTTCTTC; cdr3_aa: CASSFRTSGNNEQFF
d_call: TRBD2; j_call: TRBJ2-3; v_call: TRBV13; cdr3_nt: TGTGCCAGCAGCCTACCGGGAACTAGCGGCCCTGGGGGCACAGATACGCAGTATTTT; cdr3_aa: CASSLPGTSGPGGTDTQYF
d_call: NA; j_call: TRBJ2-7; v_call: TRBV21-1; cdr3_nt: TGTGCCAGCAACTCGAAAAAACTAGCGCCGAAACCCTACGAGCAGTACTTC; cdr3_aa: CASNSKKLAPKPYEQYF
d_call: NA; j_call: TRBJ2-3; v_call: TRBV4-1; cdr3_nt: TGCGCCAGCAGCCAGCCAGGGGGGGATACGCAGTATTTT; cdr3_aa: CASSQPGGDTQYF
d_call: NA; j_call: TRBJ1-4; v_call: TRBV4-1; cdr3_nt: TGCGCCAGCACCCTCGTATCCATCATTACAGGAAGGGGTGAAAAACTGTTTTTT; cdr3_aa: CASTLVSIITGRGEKLFF
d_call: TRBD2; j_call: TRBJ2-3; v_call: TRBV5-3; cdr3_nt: TGTGCCAGAGAACTAGCGGGAAGGACAGATACGCAGTATTTT; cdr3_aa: CARELAGRTDTQYF
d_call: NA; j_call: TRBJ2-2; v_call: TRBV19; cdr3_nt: TGTGCCAGTAGTATCCGGACTGCCGGGGAGCTGTTTTTT; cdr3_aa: CASSIRTAGELFF
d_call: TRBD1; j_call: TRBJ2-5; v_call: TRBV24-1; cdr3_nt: TGTGCCACCAGTTCTGACAGGGTTCAAGAGACCCAGTACTTC; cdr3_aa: CATSSDRVQETQYF
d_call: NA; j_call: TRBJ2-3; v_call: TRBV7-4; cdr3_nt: TGTGCCAGCAGCCCCCGGCCGGGAACGCAGTATTTT; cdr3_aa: CASSPRPGTQYF
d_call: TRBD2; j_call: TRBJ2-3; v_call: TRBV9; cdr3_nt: TGTGCCAGCAGCGTACTTCGTGAACTAGCGGGATCGGGAGATACGCAGTATTTT; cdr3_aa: CASSVLRELAGSGDTQYF
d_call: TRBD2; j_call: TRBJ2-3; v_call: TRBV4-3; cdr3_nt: TGCGCCAGCAGCCAAGATTCGGCCGGGAGGGCGGATACGCAGTATTTT; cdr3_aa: CASSQDSAGRADTQYF
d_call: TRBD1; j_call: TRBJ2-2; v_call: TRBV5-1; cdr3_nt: TGCGCCAGCAGCGCCGACAGGGCCTTCACCGGGGAGCTGTTTTTT; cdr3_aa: CASSADRAFTGELFF
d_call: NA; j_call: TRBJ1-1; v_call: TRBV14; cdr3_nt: TGTGCCAGCACCCGATCCCTGAACACTGAAGCTTTCTTT; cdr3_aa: CASTRSLNTEAFF
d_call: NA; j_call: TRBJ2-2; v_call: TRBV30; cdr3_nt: TGTGCCTGGAAAGGAAGGGGGAAGATCGCCGGGGAGCTGTTTTTT; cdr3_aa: CAWKGRGKIAGELFF
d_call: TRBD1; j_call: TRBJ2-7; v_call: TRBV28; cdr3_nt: TGTGCCAGCAGTTTAGGTGACAGGGGAAAATACGAGCAGTACTTC; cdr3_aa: CASSLGDRGKYEQYF
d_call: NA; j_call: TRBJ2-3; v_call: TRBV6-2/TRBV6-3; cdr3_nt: TGTGCCAGCAGCCCCGGGGGGCGGACCACAGATACGCAGTATTTT; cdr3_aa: CASSPGGRTTDTQYF
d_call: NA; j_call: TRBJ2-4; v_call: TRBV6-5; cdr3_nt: TGTGCCAGCAGTTACCGGGGAACCCCCAAAAACATTCAGTACTTC; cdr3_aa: CASSYRGTPKNIQYF
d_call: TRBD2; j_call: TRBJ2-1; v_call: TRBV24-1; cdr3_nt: TGTGCCACCAGTGATTTCGCGGGGGGGTTGGATGAGCAGTTCTTC; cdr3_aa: CATSDFAGGLDEQFF
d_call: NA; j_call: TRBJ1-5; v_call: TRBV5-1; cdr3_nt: TGCGCCAGCAGCTTCGGGACATATAGCAATCAGCCCCAGCATTTT; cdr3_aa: CASSFGTYSNQPQHF
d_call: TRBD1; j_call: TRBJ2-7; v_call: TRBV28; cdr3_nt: TGTGCCAGCAGTCCCTTAAGACAGGGGGGTGACTACGAGCAGTACTTC; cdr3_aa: CASSPLRQGGDYEQYF
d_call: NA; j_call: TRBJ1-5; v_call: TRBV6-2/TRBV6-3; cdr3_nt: TGTGCCAGCAGTAGCCCCTGGGGCCCCGGGCATCAGCCCCAGCATTTT; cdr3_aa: CASSSPWGPGHQPQHF
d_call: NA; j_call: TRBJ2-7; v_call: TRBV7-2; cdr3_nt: TGTGCCAGCAGCTTCAGACTAACAAACGACGAGCAGTACTTC; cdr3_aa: CASSFRLTNDEQYF
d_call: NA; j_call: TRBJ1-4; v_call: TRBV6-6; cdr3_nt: TGTGCCAGCAGTTTCTTTCCGGGACGTTTAAATGAAAAACTGTTTTTT; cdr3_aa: CASSFFPGRLNEKLFF
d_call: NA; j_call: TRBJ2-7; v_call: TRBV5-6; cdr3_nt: TGTGCCAGCAGCCTTACTCTCTCCTACGAGCAGTACTTC; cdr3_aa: CASSLTLSYEQYF
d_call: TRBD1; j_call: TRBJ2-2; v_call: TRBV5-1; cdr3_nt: TGCGCCAGCAGCCTGGGACAGGGGGTCACCGGGGAGCTGTTTTTT; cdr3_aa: CASSLGQGVTGELFF
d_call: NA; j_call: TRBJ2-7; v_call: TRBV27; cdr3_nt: TGTGCCAGCAGTTTAGGAAGAAGACAGGTTTACGAGCAGTACTTC; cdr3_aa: CASSLGRRQVYEQYF
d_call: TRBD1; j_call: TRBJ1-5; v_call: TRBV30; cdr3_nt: TGTGCCTGGAGTCCCCCCGACAGGGACAATCAGCCCCAGCATTTT; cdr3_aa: CAWSPPDRDNQPQHF
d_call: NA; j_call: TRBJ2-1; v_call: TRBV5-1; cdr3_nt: TGCGCCAGCAGGGACAGATACAATGAGCAGTTCTTC; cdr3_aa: CASRDRYNEQFF
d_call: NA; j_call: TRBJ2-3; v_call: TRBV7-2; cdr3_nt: TGTGCCAGCAGCTCCGAATCCTCTAGCACAGATACGCAGTATTTT; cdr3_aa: CASSSESSSTDTQYF
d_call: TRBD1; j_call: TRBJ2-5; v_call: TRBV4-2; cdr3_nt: TGTGCCAGCAGCGCCGACAGGGTAGGGTGGGAGACCCAGTACTTC; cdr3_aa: CASSADRVGWETQYF